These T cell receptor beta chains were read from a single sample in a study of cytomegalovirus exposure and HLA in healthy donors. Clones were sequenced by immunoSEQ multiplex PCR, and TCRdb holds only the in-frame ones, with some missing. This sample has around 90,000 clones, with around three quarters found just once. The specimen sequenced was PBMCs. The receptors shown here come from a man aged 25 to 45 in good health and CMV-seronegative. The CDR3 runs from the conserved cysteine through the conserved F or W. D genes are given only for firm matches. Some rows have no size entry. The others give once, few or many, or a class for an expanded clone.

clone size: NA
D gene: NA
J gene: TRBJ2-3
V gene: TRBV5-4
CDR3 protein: CASSLGYSPGDTQYF
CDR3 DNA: TGTGCCAGCAGCTTGGGTTACTCACCGGGGGATACGCAGTATTTT

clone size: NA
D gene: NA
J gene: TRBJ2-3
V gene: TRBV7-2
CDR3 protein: CASSPRPGSGGTDTQYF
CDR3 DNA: TGTGCCAGCAGCCCCCGGCCAGGTAGCGGAGGCACAGATACGCAGTATTTT

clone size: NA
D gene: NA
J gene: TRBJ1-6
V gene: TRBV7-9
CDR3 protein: CASSLDAVASSPLHF
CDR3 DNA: TGTGCCAGCAGCTTAGATGCAGTAGCAAGTTCACCCCTCCACTTT

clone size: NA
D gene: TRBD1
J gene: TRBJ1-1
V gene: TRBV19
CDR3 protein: CASSISGQGNTEAFF
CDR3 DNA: TGTGCCAGTAGTATTTCAGGACAGGGGAACACTGAAGCTTTCTTT

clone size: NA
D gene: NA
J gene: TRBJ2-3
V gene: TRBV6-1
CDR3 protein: CASSERGAWSTDTQYF
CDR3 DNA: TGTGCCAGCAGTGAGCGGGGAGCGTGGAGCACAGATACGCAGTATTTT

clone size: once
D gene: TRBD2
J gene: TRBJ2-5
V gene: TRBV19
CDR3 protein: CASSTLGGRHQETQYF
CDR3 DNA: TGTGCCAGTAGTACCCTAGGCGGGAGGCACCAAGAGACCCAGTACTTC

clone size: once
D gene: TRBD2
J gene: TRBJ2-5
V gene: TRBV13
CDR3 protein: CASSRDSGGQETQYF
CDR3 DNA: TGTGCCAGCAGCCGGGATAGCGGGGGGCAAGAGACCCAGTACTTC

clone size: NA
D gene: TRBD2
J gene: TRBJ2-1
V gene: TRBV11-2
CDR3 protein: CASSPGLASYNEQFF
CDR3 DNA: TGTGCCAGCAGCCCGGGACTAGCGTCCTACAATGAGCAGTTCTTC

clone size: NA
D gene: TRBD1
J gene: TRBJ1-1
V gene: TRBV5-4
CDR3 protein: CASSRGQGATNTEAFF
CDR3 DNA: TGTGCCAGCAGCAGGGGACAGGGGGCAACGAACACTGAAGCTTTCTTT

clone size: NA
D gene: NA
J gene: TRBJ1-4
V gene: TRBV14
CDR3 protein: CASRLVQALATNEKLFF
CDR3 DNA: TGTGCCAGCAGGCTCGTTCAAGCCCTTGCAACTAATGAAAAACTGTTTTTT

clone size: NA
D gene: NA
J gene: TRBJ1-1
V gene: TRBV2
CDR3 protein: CASSEYGGRTEAFF
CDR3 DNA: TGTGCCAGCAGTGAATATGGGGGGAGGACTGAAGCTTTCTTT

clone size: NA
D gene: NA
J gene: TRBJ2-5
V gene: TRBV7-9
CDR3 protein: CASSLAWGVVETQYF
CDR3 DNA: TGTGCCAGCAGCTTAGCGTGGGGGGTCGTAGAGACCCAGTACTTC

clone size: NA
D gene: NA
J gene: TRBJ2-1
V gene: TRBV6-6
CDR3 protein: CASREGQRNMYEQFF
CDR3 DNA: TGTGCCAGCAGGGAGGGACAGCGGAATATGTATGAGCAGTTCTTC

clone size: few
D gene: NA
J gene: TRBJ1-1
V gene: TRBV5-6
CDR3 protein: CASTFWRGPEAFF
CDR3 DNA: TGTGCCAGCACCTTCTGGAGGGGACCAGAAGCTTTCTTT

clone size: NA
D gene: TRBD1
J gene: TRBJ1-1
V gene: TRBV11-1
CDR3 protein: CASSALTGDTEAFF
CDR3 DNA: TGTGCCAGCAGCGCGTTAACAGGGGACACTGAAGCTTTCTTT

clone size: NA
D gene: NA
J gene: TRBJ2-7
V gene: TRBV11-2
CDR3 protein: CASSLGVGAYEQYF
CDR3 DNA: TGTGCCAGCAGCTTAGGCGTTGGAGCATACGAGCAGTACTTC

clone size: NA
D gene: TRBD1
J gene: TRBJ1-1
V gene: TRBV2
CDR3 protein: CASTFETGVRLRNTEAFF
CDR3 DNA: TGTGCCAGCACGTTCGAGACAGGGGTGAGATTAAGGAACACTGAAGCTTTCTTT

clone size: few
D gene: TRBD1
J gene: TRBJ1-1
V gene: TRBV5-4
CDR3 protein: CASSSRDSNLMNTEAFF
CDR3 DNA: TGTGCCAGCAGCTCCCGGGACAGCAACCTAATGAACACTGAAGCTTTCTTT

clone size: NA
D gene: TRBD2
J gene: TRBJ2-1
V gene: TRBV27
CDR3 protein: CAGGLGRGGNNEQFF
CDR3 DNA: TGTGCCGGGGGGTTAGGGCGGGGGGGAAACAATGAGCAGTTCTTC

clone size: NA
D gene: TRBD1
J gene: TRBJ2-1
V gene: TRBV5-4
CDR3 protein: CASSPMTGEQFF
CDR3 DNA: TGTGCCAGCAGCCCTATGACAGGGGAGCAGTTCTTC

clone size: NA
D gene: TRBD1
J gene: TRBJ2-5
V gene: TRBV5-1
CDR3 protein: CASSLGLRQGQETQYF
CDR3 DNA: TGCGCCAGCAGCTTGGGCCTCCGACAGGGCCAAGAGACCCAGTACTTC

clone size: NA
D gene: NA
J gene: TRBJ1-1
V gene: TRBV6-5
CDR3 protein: CASSYSGEYGEAFF
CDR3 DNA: TGTGCCAGCAGTTACTCCGGGGAATACGGTGAAGCTTTCTTT

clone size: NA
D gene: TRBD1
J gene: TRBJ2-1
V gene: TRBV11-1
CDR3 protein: CASSPGTGDVDEQFF
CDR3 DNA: TGTGCCAGCAGCCCCGGGACAGGGGATGTCGATGAGCAGTTCTTC